Listed here is a single TCR beta chain. This specimen belongs to a study of control samples from healthy donors and cancer patients. Germline assignment: CDR1 GTSNPN and CDR2 SVGIG (reference sequence). The CDR3 runs 12 residues. V was clipped by 4 bases and J by 9 bases, with 10 bases between them. Using immunoSEQ multiplex PCR, the repertoire was profiled, and TCRdb retains in-frame clones only, with some absent. Of some 140,000 clones in the sample, approximately 96% were seen once. The receptor was isolated from a man aged 40-49 years in good health. This chain joins TRBV30 and TRBJ1-6, with no clear D. Sequencing was performed on blood. Here the CDR3 DNA reads TGTGCCTGGACGACCGTCGGTTCACCCCTCCACTTT. It encodes CAWTTVGSPLHF.